The 21 T cell receptor beta chains reported below all come from one sample, sequenced in a study of blood T cells in healthy people across ages. A second about 7 to 12 cycle PCR used barcoded and J-beta primers. From the 5' RACE reads, TCRdb called clonotypes with MiXCR, one entry per CDR3 protein. The data hold a few hundred thousand distinct CDR3 sequences, with 27% observed a single time. The same sample was also used in a study of T cells of mothers and their children.

Sequencing was carried out using blood. These receptors were taken from a boy aged 2 to 10 in good health.

The rearrangement links TRBV12-3 or TRBV12-4 to TRBJ2-1; TRBD1 agrees at 7 bases. The closer fit of TRBJ2-7 to the DNA end suggests the J call may be wrong. The CDR3 has 14 amino acids. CDR3 residues: CASSPSTGPHEQYF. The CDR3 nucleotides are TGTGCCAGCAGTCCGTCGACAGGGCCCCACGAGCAGTACTTC.

The chain joins TRBV6-2 or TRBV6-3 to TRBJ2-3; D gene unclear. The CDR3 length is 11 residues. V lost 7 bases to trimming and J lost 6 bases, with 8 bases between them. Germline V gene lookup returns CDR1 MNHEY and CDR2 SVGEGT. The DNA of the CDR3 is TGTGCCAGCAAGGATGTTGATACGCAGTATTTT. It codes for CASKDVDTQYF.

The rearrangement uses TRBV7-2 and TRBJ2-5; D might be TRBD2 (6 bases). The CDR3 is 15 amino acids. Germline V gene lookup returns CDR1 SGHTA and CDR2 FQGNSA. Trimming took off 4 bases at V and 4 bases at J, with 16 bases between the two ends. CDR3 sequence (DNA): TGTGCCAGCAGCTCTAGACCGGGAGTGGCAGAGACCCAGTACTTC. It translates to CASSSRPGVAETQYF.

This clonotype was counted a few times. V gene TRBV29-1 combines with J gene TRBJ2-1; maybe TRBD1 (5 bases). Between the trimmed V and J ends, which lost 6 bases and 0 bases, there was a span of 12 bases. Germline lookup yields CDR1 SQVTM and CDR2 ANQGSEA. This CDR3 comprises 14 residues. This chain's CDR3 is CSVLDKHSYNEQFF. The CDR3, as DNA: TGCAGCGTACTGGACAAACACTCCTACAATGAGCAGTTCTTC.

This clonotype was counted between two and nine times. The V and J genes are TRBV20-1 and TRBJ2-2; D possibly corresponds to TRBD2 (7 bases). From germline, CDR1 is DFQATT and CDR2 SNEGSKA (reference sequence). V was pared by 3 bases and J by 6 bases, with 20 bases between. CDR3 length equals 16 residues. For the CDR3, the DNA is TGCAGTGCTAGTCGGGACCCCAGGGGACTATCCGGGGAGCTGTTTTTT. Its protein product is CSASRDPRGLSGELFF.

This clonotype was counted between two and nine times. The junction and the germline gene differ at one end; a read error may be behind it. This chain uses TRBV18 with TRBJ1-1; D is ambiguous. CDR3 length: 14 amino acids. The germline gives CDR1 KGHSH, CDR2 LQKENI. The CDR3 sequence is CASPPDRQTSEAFF. The CDR3 DNA reads TGTGCCAGCCCACCTGATCGCCAAACGAGTGAAGCTTTCTTT. Combining the CDR3 with reference TRBV18 and TRBJ1-1 gives the whole variable domain NAGVMQNPRHLVRRRGQEARLRCSPMKGHSHVYWYRQLPEEGLKFMVYLQKENIIDESGMPKERFSAEFPKEGPSILRIQQVVRGDSAAYFCASPPDRQTSEAFFGQGTRLTVV.

This clonotype has a handful of counts. The chain uses TRBV6-2 or TRBV6-3 and TRBJ1-1; D is uncertain. Germline lookup yields CDR1 MNHEY and CDR2 SVGEGT. The CDR3 runs 17 residues. Trimming removed 5 bases from V and 6 bases from J, with 25 bases in between. In DNA form, the CDR3 reads TGTGCCAGCAGTAACCGGGGAGGAGGCAGGTTAAGACCTGAAGCTTTCTTT. Its protein product is CASSNRGGGRLRPEAFF.

J is TRBJ1-6 and V is TRBV5-1, with D maybe TRBD1 (5 bases). The V end lost 0 bases, the J end lost 6 bases, and 10 bases lay between the germline ends. The length of the CDR3 is 15 residues. Germline CDR1 reads SGHRS; CDR2 reads YFSETQ. In DNA form, the CDR3 reads TGCGCCAGCAGCTTGGACGGACAATTTAATTCACCCCTCCACTTT. It encodes CASSLDGQFNSPLHF.

The chain uses TRBV20-1 and TRBJ2-1; 9 nucleotides agree with TRBD2. Germline loops: CDR1 DFQATT, CDR2 SNEGSKA (reference sequence). This CDR3 comprises 13 residues. As DNA, the CDR3 is TGCAGAGGCAGGGCTAGCGGGAACAATGAGCAGTTCTTC. It yields the protein CRGRASGNNEQFF.

This clonotype was seen more than once but under ten times. This chain links TRBV6-4 with TRBJ2-3, with TRBD2 matching over 8 bases. Trimming at V came to 6 bases and at J to 4 bases, leaving 9 bases not matched to a gene. This CDR3 comprises 15 residues. CDR1 MRHNA and CDR2 SNTAGT come from the germline V gene. In DNA, the CDR3 is TGTGCCAGCAGCCCGGGACTAGGCAGCGCAGATACGCAGTATTTT. Amino acid sequence: CASSPGLGSADTQYF.

For the CDR3, the DNA is TGCAGCGCCGTAAGGGATGGCTACACCTTC. Protein: CSAVRDGYTF. V gene TRBV29-1 combines with J gene TRBJ1-2; no definite D call. Germline values: CDR1 SQVTM, CDR2 ANQGSEA. The CDR3 spans 10 residues. Deletions cut 7 bases from V and 6 bases from J, with 9 bases between.

The rearrangement joins TRBV16 to TRBJ2-7, with TRBD1 matching over 8 bases. Germline trimming cut 2 bases from V and 1 base from J; bases unmatched to any gene: 7. The germline gives CDR1 KGHSY, CDR2 FQNENV. This CDR3 is built from 16 residues. CDR3 bases: TGTGCCAGCAGCCAAGCCAGGCGACAGGGGTCCTACGAGCAGTACTTC. The encoded protein is CASSQARRQGSYEQYF.

The table lists this clonotype with a few counts. V usage is TRBV7-2 and J usage is TRBJ1-3; 8 positions match TRBD1. This CDR3 contains 15 residues. CDR1 and CDR2 from the germline V gene are SGHTA and FQGNSA. J gave up 2 bases and V 4 bases, and 4 bases lay outside the gene matches. CDR3 in DNA: TGTGCCAGCAGCTCCCCGGACAGGGCTGGAAACACCATATATTTT. Its protein is CASSSPDRAGNTIYF.

The chain employs TRBV11-3 and TRBJ2-5, with D possibly being TRBD2 (5 bases). The J call is uncertain, as TRBJ2-1 better fits the DNA end. The length of the CDR3 is 17 residues. From germline, CDR1 is SGHNT and CDR2 YENEEA. The CDR3 sequence: CASSSTNSRRGGNEQFF. The CDR3 region has the DNA TGTGCCAGCAGCTCGACCAATTCCCGCCGGGGTGGAAATGAGCAGTTCTTC.

This clonotype was observed a handful of times. Here the CDR3 reads CRGTSGSGEQYF. The CDR3 nucleotides are TGCAGAGGGACTAGCGGGAGCGGGGAGCAGTACTTC. The gene calls are TRBV20-1 and TRBJ2-1, with 14 bases aligning to TRBD2. The J call may be wrong; the DNA end is better matched by TRBJ2-7. Germline V gene sequence: CDR1 DFQATT, CDR2 SNEGSKA (reference sequence). The CDR3 consists of 12 residues.

The chain is built from TRBV4-1 and TRBJ2-2, with TRBD2 matching 7 bases. V shed 1 base, J shed 4 bases, and the junction held 6 bases outside the gene matches. Per germline, CDR1 MGHRA and CDR2 YSYEKL. The CDR3 extends over 16 amino acids. CDR3 nucleotide sequence: TGCGCCAGCAGCCAAGGAGCGGGAAGATTCACCGGGGAGCTGTTTTTT. Translated: CASSQGAGRFTGELFF.

The chain uses TRBV27 and TRBJ2-7; D call uncertain. This CDR3 comprises 14 residues. CDR1 MNHEY and CDR2 SMNVEV come from the germline V gene (reference sequence). Trimming stripped 5 bases from V and 6 bases from J, with 17 bases between. The CDR3 DNA reads as TGTGCCAGCAGTCGCCCCCAAAATGTGGGCGAGCAGTACTTC. Translation gives CASSRPQNVGEQYF.

A note on this clonotype: This likely comes from a read error, as the CDR3 has no conserved phenylalanine or tryptophan at its end. The chain joins TRBV11-1 to TRBJ2-7; D ambiguous. V was pared by 4 bases and J by 0 bases, with 4 bases between. CDR1 and CDR2 from the germline V gene are SGHAT and FQDESV (reference sequence). This CDR3 has 12 amino acids. For the CDR3, the DNA is TGTGCCAGCAGCTCCTCCTCCTACGAGCAGTACCTC. Protein product: CASSSSSYEQYL.

This clonotype was counted a few times. This sequence joins TRBV4-3 and TRBJ2-3; no firm D call. V lost 2 bases to trimming and J lost 2 bases, with 5 bases between them. Germline assignment: CDR1 LGHNA and CDR2 YSLEER. This CDR3 has 13 residues. The DNA of the CDR3 is TGCGCCAGCAGCCAAAGACCCACAGATACGCAGTATTTT. This gives the protein CASSQRPTDTQYF.

The chain combines TRBV6-5 with TRBJ2-5, with a weak D call TRBD1 (6 bases). CDR3 length: 15 residues. In germline, CDR1 is MNHEY, CDR2 SVGAGI. The V end lost 0 bases, the J end lost 1 base, and 9 bases lay between the germline ends. As DNA, the CDR3 is TGTGCCAGCAGTTACTCGGGGGCAGGCCAAGAGACCCAGTACTTC. It specifies CASSYSGAGQETQYF.

The sample holds many counts of this clonotype. J is TRBJ2-1 and V is TRBV6-1; 13 nucleotides line up with TRBD2. There are 15 residues in the CDR3. V gave up 2 bases and J gave up 7 bases; unmatched junction bases: 2. Germline CDR1 and CDR2: MNHNS and SASEGT. The CDR3 DNA sequence: TGTGCCAGCAGTGAAAGGACTAGCGGGAGTAATGAGCAGTTCTTC. Amino acid sequence: CASSERTSGSNEQFF.